The present T cell receptor (beta chain) was sequenced within a study of control samples from healthy donors and cancer patients. The method was immunoSEQ multiplex PCR; TCRdb's version includes in-frame clones alone and lacks a portion of them. The data contain approximately 70,000 clones, 83% of them singletons. Trimming removed 0 bases at V and 4 bases at J, with 11 bases between. Germline loops: CDR1 SGHRS, CDR2 YFSETQ. This CDR3 has 15 amino acids. The sequence was collected from a man aged 55 to 70 in good health. Sequenced input: blood. The chain links TRBV5-1 to TRBJ1-5, with D perhaps matching TRBD1 (5 bases). CDR3 protein: CASSLEGSLNQPQHF. In DNA form, the CDR3 reads TGCGCCAGCAGCTTGGAGGGGTCCCTTAATCAGCCCCAGCATTTT.